One T cell receptor (beta chain) is described in this entry. What it binds is not known. The entry originates in a study of T cell responses to AZD1222 COVID-19 vaccine. Overall study findings and caveats: A mostly white British donor set with more females was recruited, and clonal diversity was possibly underestimated. Spike-specific TCR breadth and depth both grew after two AZD1222 doses. Nearly half of spike-specific TCRs reportedly target unmutated variant regions.

Method: immunoSEQ multiplex PCR; TCRdb's copy keeps in-frame clones and lacks some. The sample consists of 120,000 or so clones, around 89% of them appearing once. Trimming left V 3 bases short and J 2 bases short, with 17 bases between. This CDR3 is 16 amino acids long. Germline V gene lookup returns CDR1 LGHNA and CDR2 YNFKEQ. The origin of this receptor is an adult in good health. The chain recombines TRBV4-2 with TRBJ2-7; tentatively, D is TRBD2 (6 bases). Sequenced material: peripheral blood, taken on day 0 of MenACWY control vaccination. CDR3 loop: CASSHTTGDSTYEQYF. In DNA, the CDR3 is TGTGCCAGCAGCCATACCACCGGGGACTCTACCTACGAGCAGTACTTC.